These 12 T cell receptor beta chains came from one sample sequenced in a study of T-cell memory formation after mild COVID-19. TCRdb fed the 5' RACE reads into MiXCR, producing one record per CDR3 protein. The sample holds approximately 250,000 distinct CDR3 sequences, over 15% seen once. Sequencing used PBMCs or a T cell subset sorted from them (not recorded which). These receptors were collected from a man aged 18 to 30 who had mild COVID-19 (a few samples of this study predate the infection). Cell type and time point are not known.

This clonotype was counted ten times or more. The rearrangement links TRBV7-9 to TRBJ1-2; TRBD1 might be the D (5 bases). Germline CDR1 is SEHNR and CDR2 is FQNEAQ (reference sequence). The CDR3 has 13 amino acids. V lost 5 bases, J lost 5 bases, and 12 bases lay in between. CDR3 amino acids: CASSTWGQYGYTF. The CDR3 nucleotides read TGTGCCAGCAGCACCTGGGGCCAGTATGGCTACACCTTC.

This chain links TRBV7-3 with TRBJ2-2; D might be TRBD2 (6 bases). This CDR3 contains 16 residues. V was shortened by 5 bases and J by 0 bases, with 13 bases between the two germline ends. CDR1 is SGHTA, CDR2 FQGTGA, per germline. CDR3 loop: CASSPLGGANTGELFF. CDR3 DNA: TGTGCCAGCAGCCCTCTTGGCGGGGCGAACACCGGGGAGCTGTTTTTT.

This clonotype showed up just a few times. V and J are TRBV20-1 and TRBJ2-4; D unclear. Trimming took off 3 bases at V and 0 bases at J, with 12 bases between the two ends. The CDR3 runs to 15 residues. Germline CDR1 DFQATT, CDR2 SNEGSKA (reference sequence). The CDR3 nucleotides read TGCAGTGCTAGTTCTACGTACCTAGCCAAAAACATTCAGTACTTC. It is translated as CSASSTYLAKNIQYF.

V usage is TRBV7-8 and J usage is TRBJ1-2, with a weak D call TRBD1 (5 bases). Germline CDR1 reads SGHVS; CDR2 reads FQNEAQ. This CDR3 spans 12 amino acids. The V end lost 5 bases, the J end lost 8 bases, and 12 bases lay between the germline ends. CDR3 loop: CASSVGASGYTF. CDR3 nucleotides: TGTGCCAGCAGCGTAGGGGCTAGCGGCTACACCTTC.

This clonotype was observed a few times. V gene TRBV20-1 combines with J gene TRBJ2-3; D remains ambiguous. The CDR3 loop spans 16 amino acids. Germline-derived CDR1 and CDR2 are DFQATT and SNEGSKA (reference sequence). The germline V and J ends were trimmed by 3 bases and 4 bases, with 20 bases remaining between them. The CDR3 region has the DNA TGCAGTGCTAGGGGCCCAGTGCGATGGTTACCAGATACGCAGTATTTT. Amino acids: CSARGPVRWLPDTQYF.

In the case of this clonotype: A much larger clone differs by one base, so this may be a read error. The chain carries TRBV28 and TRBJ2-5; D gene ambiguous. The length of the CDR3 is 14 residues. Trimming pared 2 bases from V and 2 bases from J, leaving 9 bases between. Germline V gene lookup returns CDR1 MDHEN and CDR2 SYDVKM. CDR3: CASSLRANQETQYF. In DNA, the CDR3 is TGTGCCAGCAGTTTACGAGCGAATCAAGAGACCCAGTACTTC.

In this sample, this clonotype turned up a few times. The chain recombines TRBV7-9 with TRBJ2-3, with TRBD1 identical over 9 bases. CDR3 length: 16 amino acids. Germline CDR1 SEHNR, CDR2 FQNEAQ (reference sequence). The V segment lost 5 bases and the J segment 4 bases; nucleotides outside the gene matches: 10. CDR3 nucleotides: TGTGCCAGCAGCGCACTACAGGGGGCTAAGGCAGATACGCAGTATTTT. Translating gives CASSALQGAKADTQYF.

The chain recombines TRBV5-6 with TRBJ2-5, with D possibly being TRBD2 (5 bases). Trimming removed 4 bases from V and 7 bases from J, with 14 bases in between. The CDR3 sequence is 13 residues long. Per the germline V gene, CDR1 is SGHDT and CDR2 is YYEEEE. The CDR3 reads CASSVARRGTQYF. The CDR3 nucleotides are TGTGCCAGCAGCGTAGCTCGTCGGGGGACCCAGTACTTC.

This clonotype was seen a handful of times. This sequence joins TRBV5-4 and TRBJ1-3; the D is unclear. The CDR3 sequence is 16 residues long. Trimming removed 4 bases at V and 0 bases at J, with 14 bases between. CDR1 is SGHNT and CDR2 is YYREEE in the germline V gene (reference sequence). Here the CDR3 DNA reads TGTGCCAGCAGCCCTACTCCCCCCGGCTCTGGAAACACCATATATTTT. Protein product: CASSPTPPGSGNTIYF.

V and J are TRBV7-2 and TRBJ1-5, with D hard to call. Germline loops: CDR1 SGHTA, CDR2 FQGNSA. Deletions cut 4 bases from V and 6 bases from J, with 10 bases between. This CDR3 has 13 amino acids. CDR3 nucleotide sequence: TGTGCCAGCAGCTATTTACAAGGTCAGCCCCAGCATTTT. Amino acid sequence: CASSYLQGQPQHF. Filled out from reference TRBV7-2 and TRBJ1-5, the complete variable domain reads GAGVSQSPSNKVTEKGKDVELRCDPISGHTALYWYRQSLGQGLEFLIYFQGNSAPDKSGLPSDRFSAERTGGSVSTLTIQRTQQEDSAVYLCASSYLQGQPQHFGDGTRLSIL.

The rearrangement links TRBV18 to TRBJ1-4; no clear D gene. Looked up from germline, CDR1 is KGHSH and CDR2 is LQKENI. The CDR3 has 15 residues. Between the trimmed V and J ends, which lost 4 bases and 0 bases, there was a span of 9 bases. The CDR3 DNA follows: TGTGCCAGCTCACGGTTGAGCTCAACTAATGAAAAACTGTTTTTT. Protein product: CASSRLSSTNEKLFF.

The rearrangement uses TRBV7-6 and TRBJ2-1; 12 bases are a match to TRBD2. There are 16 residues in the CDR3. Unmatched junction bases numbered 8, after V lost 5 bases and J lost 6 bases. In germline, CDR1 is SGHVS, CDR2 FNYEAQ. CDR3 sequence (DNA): TGTGCCAGCAGCCCTTCGACTAGCGGGGGTTTCAATGAGCAGTTCTTC. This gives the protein CASSPSTSGGFNEQFF.